The sequence of this T cell receptor (beta chain) was determined in a study of breast tumors, draining lymph nodes, adjacent tissues. The lymph nodes were axillary draining lymph nodes from breast cancer patients. Study-wide results and limits: Tumor TCR diversity was below lymph nodes but above nontumor tissue. That most tumor T cells come from lymph nodes remained unproven. Data fit most tumor T cells coming from lymph node, expanding in tumor. Compared with basal-like, luminal-like tumors shared significantly more repertoire with nontumor tissue.

This clonotype was detected ten times or more. Its antigen remains unidentified. V shed 6 bases and J shed 7 bases, with 9 bases lying between them. CDR1 and CDR2 (germline): LNHNV, YYDKDF (reference sequence). The CDR3 length is 12 residues. Each CDR3 protein is one row after TCRdb ran MiXCR on the multiplex PCR reads. The sample lists some 100,000 distinct CDR3 sequences; 21% were seen once. The chain joins TRBV15 to TRBJ2-2; D remains unclear. The sample consisted of axillary lymph node tissue. This clonotype was obtained from a female donor with breast cancer. Some clones in this sample may be carry-over from other donors' samples. CDR3 residues: CATSSLGGELFF. The CDR3 region has the DNA TGTGCCACCAGTTCTCTGGGCGGGGAGCTGTTTTTT.